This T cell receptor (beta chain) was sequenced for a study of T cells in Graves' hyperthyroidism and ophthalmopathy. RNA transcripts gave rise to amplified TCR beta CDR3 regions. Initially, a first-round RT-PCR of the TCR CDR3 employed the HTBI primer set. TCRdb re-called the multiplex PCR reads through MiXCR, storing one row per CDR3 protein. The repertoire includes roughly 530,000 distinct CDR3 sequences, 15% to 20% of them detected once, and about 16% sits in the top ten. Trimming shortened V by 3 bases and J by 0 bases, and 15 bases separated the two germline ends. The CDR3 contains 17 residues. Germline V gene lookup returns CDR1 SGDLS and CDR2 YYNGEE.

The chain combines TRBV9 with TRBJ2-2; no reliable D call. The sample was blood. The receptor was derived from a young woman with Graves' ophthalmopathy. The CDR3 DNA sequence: TGTGCCAGCAGCGCTTCCCCGCAGGACGCGAACACCGGGGAGCTGTTTTTT. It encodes CASSASPQDANTGELFF. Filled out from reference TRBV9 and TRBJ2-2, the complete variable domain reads DSGVTQTPKHLITATGQRVTLRCSPRSGDLSVYWYQQSLDQGLQFLIQYYNGEERAKGNILERFSAQQFPDLHSELNLSSLELGDSALYFCASSASPQDANTGELFFGEGSRLTVL.